This TCR beta chain is drawn from a study of long-term antiretroviral therapy in people with HIV. The study's findings and limits: Increased diversity was seen after ART, yet it remained lower than in transplant donor controls. Narrower CDR3 length ranges marked HIV repertoires relative to controls.

The assay used was immunoSEQ (version v3.0), run at survey level. Some clones are missing from TCRdb's copy, which holds only in-frame ones; the method was immunoSEQ multiplex PCR. The sample yields tens of thousands of clones, approximately 80% seen once. For each donor, at least one pre-ART and at least two post-ART PBMC samples were available. Every participant with HIV received treatment in the United States. Details on this clone: Antigen specificity is unknown.

The germline gives CDR1 KGHSH, CDR2 LQKENI. The CDR3 spans 15 residues. V shed 3 bases, J shed 7 bases, and the junction held 8 bases outside the gene matches. The V gene is TRBV18, the J gene TRBJ2-2; 7 nucleotides align to TRBD2. The source was unsorted PBMCs, collected 0.1 years before starting antiretroviral therapy. The TCR was taken from a man in his forties with HIV. In DNA form, the CDR3 reads TGTGCCAGCTCACCGGGAGGGGCGCGAAGCGGGGAGCTGTTTTTT. It is translated as CASSPGGARSGELFF.